The sequence of this T cell receptor (beta chain) was determined in a study of cytomegalovirus exposure and HLA in healthy donors. Study overall: Of roughly 360 genotyped donors, roughly 81% grouped in the Caucasian-associated ancestry cluster.

The CDR3 spans 14 residues. V gave up 3 bases and J gave up 0 bases, with 3 bases separating them. CDR1 is SGHTA and CDR2 is FQGTGA in the germline V gene. This clone occurred a few times. 13 Jbeta primers and 60 Vbeta primers were used for the PCR. The data were produced by immunoSEQ multiplex PCR, yet TCRdb's version contains in-frame clones alone and is incomplete. This repertoire shows about 140,000 clones, about 78% found once; its top ten account for 3.9%. The sequenced material came from PBMCs. The clonotype originates from a man aged 18 to 30 in good health and CMV-seronegative. The chain combines TRBV7-3 with TRBJ2-6; D ambiguous. CDR3 protein: CASSLYSGANVLTF. In DNA, the CDR3 is TGTGCCAGCAGCTTGTACTCTGGGGCCAACGTCCTGACTTTC.